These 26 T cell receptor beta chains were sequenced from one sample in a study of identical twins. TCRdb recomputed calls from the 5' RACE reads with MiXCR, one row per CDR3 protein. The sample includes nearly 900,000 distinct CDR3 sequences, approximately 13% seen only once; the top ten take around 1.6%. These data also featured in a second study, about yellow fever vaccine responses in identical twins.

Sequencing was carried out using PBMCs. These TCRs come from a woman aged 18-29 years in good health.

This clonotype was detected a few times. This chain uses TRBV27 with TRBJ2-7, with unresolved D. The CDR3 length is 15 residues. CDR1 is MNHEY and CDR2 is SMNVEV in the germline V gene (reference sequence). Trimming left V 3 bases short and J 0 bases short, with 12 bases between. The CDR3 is CASSFQVGLSYEQYF. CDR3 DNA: TGTGCCAGCAGTTTTCAAGTAGGGCTCTCCTACGAGCAGTACTTC.

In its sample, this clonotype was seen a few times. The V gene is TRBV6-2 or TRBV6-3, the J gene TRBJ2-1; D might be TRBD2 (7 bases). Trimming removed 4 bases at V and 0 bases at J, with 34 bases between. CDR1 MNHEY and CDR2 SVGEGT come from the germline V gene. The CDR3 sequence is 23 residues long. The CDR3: CASSWGGGAREFRASYSYNEQFF. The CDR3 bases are TGTGCCAGCAGTTGGGGAGGGGGGGCTCGGGAGTTCAGGGCGTCCTACTCCTACAATGAGCAGTTCTTC.

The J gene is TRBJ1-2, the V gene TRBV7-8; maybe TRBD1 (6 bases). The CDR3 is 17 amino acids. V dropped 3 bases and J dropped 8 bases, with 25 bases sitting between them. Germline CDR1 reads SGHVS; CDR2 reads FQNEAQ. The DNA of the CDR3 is TGTGCCAGCAGCTTTGCGGGAGACCTAACGAGGGACAACGGCTACACCTTC. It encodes CASSFAGDLTRDNGYTF.

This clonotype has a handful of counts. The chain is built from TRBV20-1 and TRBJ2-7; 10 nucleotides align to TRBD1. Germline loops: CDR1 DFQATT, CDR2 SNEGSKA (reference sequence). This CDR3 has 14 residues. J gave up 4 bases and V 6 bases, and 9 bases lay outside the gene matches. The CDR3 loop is CSAPPGDRGYEQYV. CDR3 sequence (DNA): TGCAGTGCCCCCCCCGGGGACAGGGGTTACGAGCAGTACGTC.

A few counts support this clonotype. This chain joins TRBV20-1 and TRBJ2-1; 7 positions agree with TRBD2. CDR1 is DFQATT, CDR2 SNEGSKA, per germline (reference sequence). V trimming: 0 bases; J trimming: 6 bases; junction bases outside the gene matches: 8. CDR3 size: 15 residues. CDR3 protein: CSAREATSALNEQFF. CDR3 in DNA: TGCAGTGCTAGAGAGGCAACTAGCGCGCTCAATGAGCAGTTCTTC.

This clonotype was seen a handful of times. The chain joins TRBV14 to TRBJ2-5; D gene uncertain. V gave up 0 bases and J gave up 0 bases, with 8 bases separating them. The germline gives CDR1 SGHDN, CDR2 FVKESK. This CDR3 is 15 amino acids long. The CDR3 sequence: CASSQDHLYQETQYF. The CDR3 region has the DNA TGTGCCAGCAGCCAAGATCATTTATACCAAGAGACCCAGTACTTC.

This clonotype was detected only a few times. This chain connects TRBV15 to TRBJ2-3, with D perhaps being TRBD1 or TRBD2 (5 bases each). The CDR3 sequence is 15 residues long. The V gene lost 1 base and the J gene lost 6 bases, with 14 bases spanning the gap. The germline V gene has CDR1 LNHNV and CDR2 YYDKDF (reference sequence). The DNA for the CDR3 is TGTGCCACCAGCAGAGTAGGGGTCACGGGGGATACGCAGTATTTT. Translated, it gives CATSRVGVTGDTQYF.

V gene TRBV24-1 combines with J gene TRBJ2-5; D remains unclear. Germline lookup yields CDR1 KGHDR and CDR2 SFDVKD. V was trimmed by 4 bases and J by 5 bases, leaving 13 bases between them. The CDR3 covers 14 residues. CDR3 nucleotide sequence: TGTGCCACCAGTGACCGGGCCCTGGAGGAGACCCAGTACTTC. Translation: CATSDRALEETQYF.

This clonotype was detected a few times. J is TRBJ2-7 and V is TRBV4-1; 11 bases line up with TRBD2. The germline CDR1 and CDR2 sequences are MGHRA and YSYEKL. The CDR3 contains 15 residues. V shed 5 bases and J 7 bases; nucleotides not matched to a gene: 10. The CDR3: CASSARTSGRSEQYF. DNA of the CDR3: TGCGCCAGCAGCGCAAGGACTAGCGGGCGGAGTGAGCAGTACTTC.

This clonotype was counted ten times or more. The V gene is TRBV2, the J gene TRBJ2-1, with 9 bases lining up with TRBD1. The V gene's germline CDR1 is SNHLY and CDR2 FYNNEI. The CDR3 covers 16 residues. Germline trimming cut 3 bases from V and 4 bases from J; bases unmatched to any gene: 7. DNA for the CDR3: TGTGCCAGCAGTGATACCTACGGGACAGGGTACAATGAGCAGTTCTTC. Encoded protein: CASSDTYGTGYNEQFF.

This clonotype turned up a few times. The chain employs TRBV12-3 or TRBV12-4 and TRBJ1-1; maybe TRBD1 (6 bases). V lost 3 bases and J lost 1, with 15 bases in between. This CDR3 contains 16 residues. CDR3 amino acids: CASSFPGTPTNTEAFF. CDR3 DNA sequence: TGTGCCAGCAGTTTCCCAGGGACACCCACGAACACTGAAGCTTTCTTT.

CDR3 region: CASSLDGGGADTQYF. The CDR3 DNA follows: TGCGCCAGCAGCTTGGACGGCGGGGGGGCAGATACGCAGTATTTT. This sequence joins TRBV5-1 and TRBJ2-3; 9 bases map to TRBD2. Losses at the gene ends were 0 bases for V and 4 bases for J; bases not matched to a gene: 3. Germline V gene data show CDR1 as SGHRS and CDR2 as YFSETQ. CDR3 length: 15 amino acids.

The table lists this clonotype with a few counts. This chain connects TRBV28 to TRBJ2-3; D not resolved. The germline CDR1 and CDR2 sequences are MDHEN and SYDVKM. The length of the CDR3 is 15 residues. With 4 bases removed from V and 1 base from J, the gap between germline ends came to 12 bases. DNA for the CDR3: TGTGCCAGCAGTTCAGAACAGAGTCGCACAGATACGCAGTATTTT. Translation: CASSSEQSRTDTQYF.

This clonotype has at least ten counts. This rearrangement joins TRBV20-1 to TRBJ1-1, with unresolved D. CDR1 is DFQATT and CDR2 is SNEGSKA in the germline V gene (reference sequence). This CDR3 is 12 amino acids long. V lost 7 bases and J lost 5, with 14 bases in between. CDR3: CSVGGEVTEAFF. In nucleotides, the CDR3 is TGCAGTGTAGGCGGTGAGGTGACTGAAGCTTTCTTT.

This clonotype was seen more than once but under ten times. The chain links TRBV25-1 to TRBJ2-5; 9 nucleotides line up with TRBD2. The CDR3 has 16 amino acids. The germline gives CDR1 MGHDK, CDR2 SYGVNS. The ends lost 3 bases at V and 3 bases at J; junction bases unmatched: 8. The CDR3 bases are TGTGCCAGCAGTGATCCAAGACTAGCGGTGAAAGAGACCCAGTACTTC. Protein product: CASSDPRLAVKETQYF.

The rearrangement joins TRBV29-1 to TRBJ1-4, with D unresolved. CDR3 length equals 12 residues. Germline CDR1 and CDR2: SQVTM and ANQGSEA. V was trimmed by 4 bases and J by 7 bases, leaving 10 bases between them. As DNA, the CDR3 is TGCAGCGTTGCCGGGGAAGGTGAAAAACTGTTTTTT. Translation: CSVAGEGEKLFF. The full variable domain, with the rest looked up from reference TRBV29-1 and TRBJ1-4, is SAVISQKPSRDICQRGTSLTIQCQVDSQVTMMFWYRQQPGQSLTLIATANQGSEATYESGFVIDKFPISRPNLTFSTLTVSNMSPEDSSIYLCSVAGEGEKLFFGSGTQLSVL.

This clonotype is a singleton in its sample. The CDR3 DNA reads as TGTGCCAGCAGCTACGGCTTCAAATTCTACAATGAGCAGTTCTTC. This translates into CASSYGFKFYNEQFF. The rearrangement joins TRBV11-2 to TRBJ2-1; D is uncertain. Per germline, CDR1 SGHAT and CDR2 FQNNGV. Trimming left V 4 bases short and J 3 bases short, with 13 bases between. This CDR3 is built from 15 residues.

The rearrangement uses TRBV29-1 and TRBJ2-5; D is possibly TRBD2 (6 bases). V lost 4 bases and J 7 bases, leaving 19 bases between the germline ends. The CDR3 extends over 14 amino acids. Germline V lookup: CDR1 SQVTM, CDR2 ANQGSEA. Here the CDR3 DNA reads TGCAGCGTTGTTGCGGGGCTAGGGTCTGGGACCCAGTACTTC. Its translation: CSVVAGLGSGTQYF. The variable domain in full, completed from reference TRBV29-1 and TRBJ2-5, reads SAVISQKPSRDICQRGTSLTIQCQVDSQVTMMFWYRQQPGQSLTLIATANQGSEATYESGFVIDKFPISRPNLTFSTLTVSNMSPEDSSIYLCSVVAGLGSGTQYFGPGTRLLVL.

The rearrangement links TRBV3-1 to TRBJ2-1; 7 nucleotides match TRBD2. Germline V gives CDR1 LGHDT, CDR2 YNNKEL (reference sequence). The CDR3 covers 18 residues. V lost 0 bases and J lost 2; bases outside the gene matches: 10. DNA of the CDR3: TGTGCCAGCAGCCAAGATCTATGGACTAGTGGTCCCTACAATGAGCAGTTCTTC. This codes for CASSQDLWTSGPYNEQFF.

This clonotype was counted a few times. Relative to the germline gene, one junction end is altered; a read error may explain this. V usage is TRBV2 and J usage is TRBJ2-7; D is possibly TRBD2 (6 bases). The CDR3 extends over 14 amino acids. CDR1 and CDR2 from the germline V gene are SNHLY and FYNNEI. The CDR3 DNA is TGTGCCAGCAGCCCGGGACTGCTCCCTTACGCGCAGTACTTC. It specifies CASSPGLLPYAQYF.

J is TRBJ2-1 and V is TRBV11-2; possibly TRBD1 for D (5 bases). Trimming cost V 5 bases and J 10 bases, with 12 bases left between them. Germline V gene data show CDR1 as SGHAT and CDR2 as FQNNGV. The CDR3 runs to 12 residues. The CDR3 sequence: CASSQGSREQFF. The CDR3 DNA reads TGTGCCAGCAGCCAGGGTAGCAGAGAGCAGTTCTTC.

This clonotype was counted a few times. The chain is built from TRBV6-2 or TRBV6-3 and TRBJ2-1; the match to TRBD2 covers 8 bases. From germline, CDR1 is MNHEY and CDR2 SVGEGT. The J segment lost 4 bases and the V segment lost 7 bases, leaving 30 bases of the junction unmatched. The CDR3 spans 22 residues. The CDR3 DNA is TGTGCCAGCATGGGACCAGGGACCGGGACTAGTAGCTACCTGATGGCTTACAATGAGCAGTTCTTC. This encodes CASMGPGTGTSSYLMAYNEQFF.

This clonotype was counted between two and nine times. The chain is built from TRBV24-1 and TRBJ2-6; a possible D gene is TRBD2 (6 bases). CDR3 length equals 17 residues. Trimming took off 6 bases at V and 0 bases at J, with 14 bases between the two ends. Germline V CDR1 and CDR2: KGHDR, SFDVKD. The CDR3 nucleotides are TGTGCCACCAGTTCAGGGAGGATCTTCTCTGGGGCCAACGTCCTGACTTTC. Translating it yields CATSSGRIFSGANVLTF.

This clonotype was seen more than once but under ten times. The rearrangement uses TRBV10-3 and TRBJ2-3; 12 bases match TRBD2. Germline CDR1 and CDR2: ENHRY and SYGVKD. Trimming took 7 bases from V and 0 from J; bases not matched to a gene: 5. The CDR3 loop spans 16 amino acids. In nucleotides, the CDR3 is TGTGCCATCAACCTAGCGGGGGGGGCGAGCACAGATACGCAGTATTTT. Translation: CAINLAGGASTDTQYF.

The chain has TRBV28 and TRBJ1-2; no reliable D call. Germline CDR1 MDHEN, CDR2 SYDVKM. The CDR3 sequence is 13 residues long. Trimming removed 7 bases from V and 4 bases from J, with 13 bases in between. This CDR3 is CASTALGSYGYTF. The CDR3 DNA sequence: TGTGCCAGCACCGCTCTGGGGTCCTATGGCTACACCTTC.

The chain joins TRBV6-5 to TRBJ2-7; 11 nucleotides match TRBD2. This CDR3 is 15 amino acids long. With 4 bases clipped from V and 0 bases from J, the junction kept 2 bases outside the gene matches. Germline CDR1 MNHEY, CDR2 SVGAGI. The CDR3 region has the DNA TGTGCCAGCAGTTCGACTAGCGGGGCCTCCTACGAGCAGTACTTC. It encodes CASSSTSGASYEQYF.